This T cell receptor (beta chain) is drawn from a study of cytomegalovirus exposure and HLA in healthy donors. Broader study findings: The study flagged approximately 180 TCR beta chains as cytomegalovirus-associated. About 90% or about 30% of the time was how often most TCR beta V segments were productive, according to an earlier analysis.

The PCR ran on 60 Vbeta and 13 Jbeta primers. TCRdb keeps only in-frame clones here, not all; method: immunoSEQ multiplex PCR. This sample contains some 110,000 clones. Germline trimming cut 7 bases from V and 0 bases from J; bases unmatched to any gene: 9. This CDR3 has 16 residues. CDR1 MNHNY and CDR2 SVGAGI come from the germline V gene (reference sequence). Comments on this clone: Antigen specificity is unknown. Other DNA sequences in the sample encode the same CDR3.

The sample comprised PBMCs. The receptor was isolated from a young man in good health and CMV-seronegative. V is TRBV6-6 and J is TRBJ1-5; 7 nucleotides align to TRBD1. The CDR3 spells CASTLRGQLSNQPQHF. CDR3 DNA: TGTGCCAGCACCCTTCGGGGACAGCTTAGCAATCAGCCCCAGCATTTT.